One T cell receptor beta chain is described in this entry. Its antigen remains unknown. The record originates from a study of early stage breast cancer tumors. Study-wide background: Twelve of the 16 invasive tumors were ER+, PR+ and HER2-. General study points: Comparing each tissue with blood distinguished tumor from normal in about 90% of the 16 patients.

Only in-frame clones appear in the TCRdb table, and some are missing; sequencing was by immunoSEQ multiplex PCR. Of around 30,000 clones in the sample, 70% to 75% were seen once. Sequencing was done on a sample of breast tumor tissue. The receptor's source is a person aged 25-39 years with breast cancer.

This CDR3 is CASSPDRPKDLGGYTF. The CDR3 DNA follows: TGTGCCAGCAGCCCGGACAGGCCGAAAGATTTGGGCGGCTACACCTTC. The J gene is TRBJ1-2, the V gene TRBV21-1; the tabulated D call, TRBD1, remains unverified against the DNA. TRBV21-1 is given as a pseudogene. This CDR3 has 16 amino acids.